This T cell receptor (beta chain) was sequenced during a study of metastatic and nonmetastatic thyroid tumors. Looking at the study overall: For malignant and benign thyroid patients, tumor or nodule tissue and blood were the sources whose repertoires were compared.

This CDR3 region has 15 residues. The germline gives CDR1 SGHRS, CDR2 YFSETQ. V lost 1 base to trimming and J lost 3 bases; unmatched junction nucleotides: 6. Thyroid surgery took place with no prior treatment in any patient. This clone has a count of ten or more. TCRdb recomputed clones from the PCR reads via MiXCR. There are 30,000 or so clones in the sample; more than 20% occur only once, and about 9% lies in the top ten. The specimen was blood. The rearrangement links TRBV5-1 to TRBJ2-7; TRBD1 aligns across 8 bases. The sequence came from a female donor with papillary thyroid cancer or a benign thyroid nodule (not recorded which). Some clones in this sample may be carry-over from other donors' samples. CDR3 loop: CASSLQGASDYEQYF. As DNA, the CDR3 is TGCGCCAGCAGCTTGCAGGGGGCGAGTGACTACGAGCAGTACTTC.